The rows below give T cell receptor beta chains drawn from one sample of a study of T cells in Graves' hyperthyroidism and ophthalmopathy. Using its own MiXCR run on the multiplex PCR reads, TCRdb lists one record per CDR3 protein. Of roughly 500,000 distinct CDR3 sequences listed, 46% are singletons. Sequenced material: peripheral blood or thyroid tissue (not recorded which). The receptors were sampled from an adult woman with Graves' disease, either hyperthyroidism or ophthalmopathy (not recorded which). CDR3s leave out the opening cysteine and the closing phenylalanine or tryptophan. A D gene is named only where the DNA matches it firmly.

J gene | D gene | V gene | CDR3 protein
TRBJ2-7 | - | TRBV14 | ASSLRAHSYEQY
TRBJ1-2 | - | TRBV25-1 | ASSGSGSNYGYT
TRBJ2-5 | - | TRBV20-1 | SARWAGETQY
TRBJ2-2 | - | TRBV24-1 | ATSDLTRETGELF
TRBJ1-1 | - | TRBV29-1 | SVEGGSYTEAF
TRBJ2-5 | TRBD2 | TRBV5-5 | ASSFSGSETQY
TRBJ1-6 | - | TRBV4-2 | ASSQARGSPLH
TRBJ1-1 | TRBD1 | TRBV20-1 | SAVGQVGTEAF
TRBJ1-3 | - | TRBV7-6 | ASSLATASGNTIY
TRBJ1-1 | - | TRBV10-3 | AISERGPGGTEAF
TRBJ1-2 | - | TRBV7-9 | ASSPFDYGYT
TRBJ1-2 | TRBD1 | TRBV9 | ASSVETGQGNT
TRBJ1-4 | - | TRBV25-1 | ASRRTNEKLF
TRBJ1-2 | - | TRBV29-1 | SVEGGTRYHT
TRBJ2-7 | TRBD1 | TRBV7-8 | TSSRTGGSYEQY
TRBJ2-5 | TRBD1 | TRBV7-8 | ASSPTGDGTQY
TRBJ2-7 | - | TRBV6-1 | ASTQDYYEQY
TRBJ2-2 | TRBD1 | TRBV6-6 | ASSAGTGDTGELF
TRBJ1-1 | - | TRBV20-1 | SASRSEAF
TRBJ2-7 | - | TRBV7-8 | ASSLSFGQGYEQY
TRBJ1-2 | TRBD1 | TRBV28 | ASSYAGTGKANYGYT
TRBJ2-7 | - | TRBV7-2 | ASSLEDYEQY
TRBJ2-3 | - | TRBV9 | ASSVESTDTQY
TRBJ1-2 | TRBD1 | TRBV27 | ASSGLQGAVHGYT
TRBJ1-1 | TRBD1 | TRBV5-1 | ASSLGLAGGNTEAF
TRBJ2-7 | - | TRBV11-2 | ASSLDIGRLREQY
TRBJ2-7 | TRBD1 | TRBV10-3 | AISEGTGKTYEQY
TRBJ1-6 | - | TRBV9 | ASSLSGGGGSPLH
TRBJ2-5 | TRBD2 | TRBV2 | ASSERLAGSAAQETQY
TRBJ2-7 | TRBD2 | TRBV29-1 | SVLLAGGSYEQY
TRBJ2-6 | - | TRBV14 | ASSQSSRGTYVLT
TRBJ2-6 | - | TRBV7-9 | ASSQSTSSSGANVLT